This passage covers 6 T cell receptor beta chains from one sample sequenced in a study of blood T cell repertoires in COVID-19 (dated by TCRdb to between 2020 and 2021). The library was obtained by the immunoSEQ multiplex PCR assay. The table comes from immuneACCESS by way of TCRdb, which keeps in-frame sequences with V and J called. Part of the clones is missing from these tables; in studies checked, under half for an unresolved V gene and the rest for unknown reasons. Within this sample are tens of thousands of clones, with around 92% of them counted one time only. The ten largest clones take up 2% to 2.5% of the sample. What was sequenced was peripheral blood. Receptor source: a man aged 50 to 59 with active COVID-19.

This clone was seen just once. The chain carries TRBV5-4 and TRBJ2-1, with 7 bases that match TRBD2. Unmatched junction bases numbered 8, after V lost 4 bases and J lost 4 bases. From germline, CDR1 is SGHNT and CDR2 YYREEE (reference sequence). The length of the CDR3 is 15 residues. CDR3 nucleotides: TGTGCCAGCAGCGCTCGTCAGGGAGGGTACAATGAGCAGTTCTTC. Its protein is CASSARQGGYNEQFF.

The CDR3 nucleotides read TGTGCCAGCAGCGTAGATCTGGGGGCCGCCGGGGAGCTGTTTTTT. Its protein is CASSVDLGAAGELFF. The chain employs TRBV9 and TRBJ2-2, with TRBD1 as a possible D gene (6 bases). Deletions cut 0 bases from V and 6 bases from J, with 12 bases between. The CDR3 is 15 amino acids. Germline values: CDR1 SGDLS, CDR2 YYNGEE.

The chain employs TRBV7-2 and TRBJ2-5, with D perhaps TRBD2 (5 bases). This CDR3 comprises 16 residues. The germline V gene has CDR1 SGHTA and CDR2 FQGNSA. V gave up 5 bases and J gave up 7 bases, with 23 bases separating them. The CDR3: CASSPDGGPRPGTQYF. The CDR3 nucleotides are TGTGCCAGCAGCCCCGATGGCGGGCCTCGGCCGGGGACCCAGTACTTC.

This clone is a singleton in its sample. This chain joins TRBV30 and TRBJ1-5; 10 bases fit TRBD1. Germline-derived CDR1 and CDR2 are GTSNPN and SVGIG (reference sequence). The CDR3 runs to 18 residues. J was trimmed by 2 bases and V by 0 bases; bases with no gene match: 10. The CDR3 DNA reads TGTGCCTGGAGTGTCGGGGACAGGGGAGGGGTCGGCAATCAGCCCCAGCATTTT. Its translation: CAWSVGDRGGVGNQPQHF.

The CDR3 bases are TGTGCAGCGGCGGGAGTGTCCTACAATGAGCAGTTCTTC. Encoded protein: CAAAGVSYNEQFF. The genes are TRBV4-2 and TRBJ2-1, with TRBD2 identical over 7 bases. The CDR3 is 13 residues long. CDR1 and CDR2 from the germline V gene are LGHNA and YNFKEQ.

CDR3 DNA: TGTGCCCGCTCGTTCGGAGGCGGGAGGGCCCGGGGCGAGCAGTACTTC. Encoded protein: CARSFGGGRARGEQYF. The chain is built from TRBV30 and TRBJ2-7; 9 bases agree with TRBD2. The trim removed 8 bases at V and 6 bases at J, leaving 20 bases unmatched. The V gene's germline CDR1 is GTSNPN and CDR2 SVGIG (reference sequence). This CDR3 spans 16 amino acids. The whole variable domain, filled in from reference TRBV30 and TRBJ2-7, reads SQTIHQWPATLVQPVGSPLSLECTVEGTSNPNLYWYRQAAGRGLQLLFYSVGIGQISSEVPQNLSASRPQDRQFILSSKKLLLSDSGFYLCARSFGGGRARGEQYFGPGTRLTVT.